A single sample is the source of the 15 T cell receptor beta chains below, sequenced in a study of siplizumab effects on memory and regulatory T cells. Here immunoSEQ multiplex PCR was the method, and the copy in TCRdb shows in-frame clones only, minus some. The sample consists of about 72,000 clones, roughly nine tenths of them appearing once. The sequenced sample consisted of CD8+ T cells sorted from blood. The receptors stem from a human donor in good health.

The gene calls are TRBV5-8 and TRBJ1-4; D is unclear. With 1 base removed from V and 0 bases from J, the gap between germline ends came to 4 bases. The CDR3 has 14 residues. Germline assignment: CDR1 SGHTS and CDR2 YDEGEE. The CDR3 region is CASSLPATNEKLFF. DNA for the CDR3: TGTGCCAGCAGCTTGCCTGCAACTAATGAAAAACTGTTTTTT.

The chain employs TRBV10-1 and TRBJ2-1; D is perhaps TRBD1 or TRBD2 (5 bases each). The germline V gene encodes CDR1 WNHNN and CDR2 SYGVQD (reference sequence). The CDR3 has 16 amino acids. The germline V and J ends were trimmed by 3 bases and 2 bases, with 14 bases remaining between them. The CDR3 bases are TGCGCCAGCAGTGATTTAGGGACGGTCCCCTACAATGAGCAGTTCTTC. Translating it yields CASSDLGTVPYNEQFF.

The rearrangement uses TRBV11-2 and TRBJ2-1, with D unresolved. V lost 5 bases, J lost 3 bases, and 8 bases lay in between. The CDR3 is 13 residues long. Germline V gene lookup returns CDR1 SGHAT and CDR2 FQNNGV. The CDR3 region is CASSQNSYNEQFF. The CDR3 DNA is TGTGCCAGCAGCCAGAACAGCTACAATGAGCAGTTCTTC.

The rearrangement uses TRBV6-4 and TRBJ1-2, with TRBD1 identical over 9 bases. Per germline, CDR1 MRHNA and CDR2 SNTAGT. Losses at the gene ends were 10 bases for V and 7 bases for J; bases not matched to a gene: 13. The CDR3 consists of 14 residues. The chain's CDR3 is CATAAGDRVRGYTF. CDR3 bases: TGTGCCACGGCGGCTGGGGACAGGGTTCGTGGCTACACCTTC.

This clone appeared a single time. CDR3 residues: CASSLGTSGGYNEQFF. The DNA for the CDR3 is TGTGCCAGCAGCTTGGGGACTAGCGGGGGGTACAATGAGCAGTTCTTC. The gene calls are TRBV7-6 and TRBJ2-1; 15 bases fit TRBD2. Germline trimming cut 3 bases from V and 4 bases from J; bases unmatched to any gene: 1. Germline V gene sequence: CDR1 SGHVS, CDR2 FNYEAQ. This CDR3 spans 16 amino acids.

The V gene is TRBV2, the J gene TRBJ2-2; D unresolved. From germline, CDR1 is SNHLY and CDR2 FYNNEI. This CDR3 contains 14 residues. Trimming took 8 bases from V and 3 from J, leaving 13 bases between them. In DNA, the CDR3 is TGTGCCAGCGTCCTAGGCCCCTACACCGGGGAGCTGTTTTTT. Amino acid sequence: CASVLGPYTGELFF.

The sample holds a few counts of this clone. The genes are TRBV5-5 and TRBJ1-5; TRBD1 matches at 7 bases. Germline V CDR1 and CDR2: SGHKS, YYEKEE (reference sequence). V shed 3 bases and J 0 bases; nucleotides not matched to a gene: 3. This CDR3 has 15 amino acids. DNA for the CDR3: TGTGCCAGCAGCTGGACAGGCTATAGCAATCAGCCCCAGCATTTT. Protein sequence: CASSWTGYSNQPQHF.

In DNA form, the CDR3 reads TGTGCCAGCAGCAAAGGGCCGGGACCGAAGTACTTC. Encoded protein: CASSKGPGPKYF. The rearrangement uses TRBV21-1 and TRBJ2-7. TRBV21-1 is assigned pseudogene status. The CDR3 consists of 12 residues.

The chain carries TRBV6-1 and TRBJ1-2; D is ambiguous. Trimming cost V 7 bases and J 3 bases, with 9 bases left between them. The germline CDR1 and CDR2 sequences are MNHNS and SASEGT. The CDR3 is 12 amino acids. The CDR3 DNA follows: TGTGCCAGCACGACGGACTACTATGGCTACACCTTC. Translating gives CASTTDYYGYTF.

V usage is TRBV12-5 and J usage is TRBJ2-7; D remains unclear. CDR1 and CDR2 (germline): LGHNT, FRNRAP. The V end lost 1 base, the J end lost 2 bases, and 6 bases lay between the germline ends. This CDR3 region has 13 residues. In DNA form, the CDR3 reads TGTGCTAGTGGTTTGGGGGGAACCTACGAGCAGTACTTC. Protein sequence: CASGLGGTYEQYF.

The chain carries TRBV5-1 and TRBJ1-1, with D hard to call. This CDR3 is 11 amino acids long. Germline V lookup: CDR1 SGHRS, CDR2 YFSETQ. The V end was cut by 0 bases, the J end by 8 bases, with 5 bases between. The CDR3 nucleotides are TGCGCCAGCAGCTTGGGGCTCGAAGCTTTCTTT. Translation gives CASSLGLEAFF.

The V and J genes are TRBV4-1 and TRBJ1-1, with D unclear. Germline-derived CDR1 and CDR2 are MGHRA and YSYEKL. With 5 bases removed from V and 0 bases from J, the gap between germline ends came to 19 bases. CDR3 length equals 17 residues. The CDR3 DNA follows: TGCGCCAGCAGCTCTGTTGCCGGAGGGCCATTGAACACTGAAGCTTTCTTT. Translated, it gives CASSSVAGGPLNTEAFF.

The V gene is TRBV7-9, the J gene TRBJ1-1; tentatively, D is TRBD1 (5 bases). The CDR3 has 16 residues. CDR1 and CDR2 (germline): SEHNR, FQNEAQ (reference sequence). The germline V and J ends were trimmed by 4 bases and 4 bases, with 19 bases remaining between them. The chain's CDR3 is CASSSEVNGGGTEAFF. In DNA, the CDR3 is TGTGCCAGCAGCTCAGAAGTGAACGGGGGAGGCACTGAAGCTTTCTTT.

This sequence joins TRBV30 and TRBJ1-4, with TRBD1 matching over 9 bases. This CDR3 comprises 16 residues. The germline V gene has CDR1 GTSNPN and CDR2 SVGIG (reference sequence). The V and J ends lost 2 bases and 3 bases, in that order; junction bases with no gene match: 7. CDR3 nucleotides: TGTGCCTGGAGTCTCGGGACAGGGACTCCTAATGAAAAACTGTTTTTT. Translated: CAWSLGTGTPNEKLFF.

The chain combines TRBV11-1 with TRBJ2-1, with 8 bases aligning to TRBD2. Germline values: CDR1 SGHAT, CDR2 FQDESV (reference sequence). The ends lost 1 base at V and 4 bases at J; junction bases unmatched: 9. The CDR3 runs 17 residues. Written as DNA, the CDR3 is TGTGCCAGCAGCTTAGGACGTGGGACTAGTCAGTACAATGAGCAGTTCTTC. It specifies CASSLGRGTSQYNEQFF.